This entry features one T cell receptor (beta chain) sequence. Antigen: not known. This sample stems from a study of cytomegalovirus exposure and HLA in healthy donors. Broader study findings: Under 20,000 TCR beta sequences were associated with HLA alleles at 0.05 false discovery rate in a later analysis. Earlier results showed most TCR beta V segments being productive about 90% or about 30% of the time.

The PCR made use of 60 Vbeta and 13 Jbeta primers. The data were produced by immunoSEQ multiplex PCR, yet TCRdb's version contains in-frame clones alone and is incomplete. The sample holds some 150,000 clones, 60% to 80% seen once. The material sequenced was PBMCs. This TCR was sampled from a male donor in good health and CMV-seronegative.

CDR3 DNA sequence: TGTGCCAGCAGTGACTCGCCTAGCGGTGGGTCCGGGGAGCTGTTTTTT. It specifies CASSDSPSGGSGELFF. This sequence joins TRBV6-4 and TRBJ2-2, with 7 bases identical to TRBD2. In germline, CDR1 is MRHNA, CDR2 SNTAGT. V lost 0 bases to trimming and J lost 6 bases; unmatched junction nucleotides: 7. The CDR3 loop spans 16 amino acids.